These 19 T cell receptor beta chains share one sample of origin, sequenced in a study of T-cell memory formation after mild COVID-19. Using its own MiXCR run on the 5' RACE reads, TCRdb lists one record per CDR3 protein. Here the sample spans 210,000 or so distinct CDR3 sequences, around 25% being singletons. Material for sequencing was PBMCs or a T cell subset sorted from them (not recorded which). These receptors all come from an adult woman who had mild COVID-19 (a few samples of this study predate the infection). Cell type and time point are not known.

The rearrangement joins TRBV4-2 to TRBJ1-2; D remains ambiguous. The CDR3 is 15 amino acids. Germline V gene sequence: CDR1 LGHNA, CDR2 YNFKEQ. V dropped 4 bases and J dropped 2 bases, with 14 bases sitting between them. The CDR3 region is CASSPLKAGNYGYTF. For the CDR3, the DNA is TGTGCCAGCAGCCCTCTCAAGGCGGGGAACTATGGCTACACCTTC.

The V call is TRBV14, the J call TRBJ2-3; TRBD2 matches 12 bases. Germline lookup yields CDR1 SGHDN and CDR2 FVKESK. Losses at the gene ends were 3 bases for V and 2 bases for J; bases not matched to a gene: 3. The CDR3 length is 16 residues. The CDR3 sequence: CASSQLAGGLTDTQYF. DNA for the CDR3: TGTGCCAGCAGCCAGCTAGCGGGGGGGCTCACAGATACGCAGTATTTT.

This clonotype turned up a few times. The V call is TRBV3-1, the J call TRBJ1-6; TRBD1 might be the D (5 bases). This CDR3 has 13 residues. The germline V gene has CDR1 LGHDT and CDR2 YNNKEL (reference sequence). Trimming stripped 4 bases from V and 10 bases from J, with 11 bases between. This chain's CDR3 is CASSPTDGSPLHF. The CDR3 nucleotides are TGTGCCAGCAGCCCGACAGATGGGTCACCCCTCCACTTT.

This rearrangement joins TRBV30 to TRBJ2-3; perhaps D is TRBD1 or TRBD2 (7 bases each). Germline CDR1 GTSNPN, CDR2 SVGIG (reference sequence). Trimming took 3 bases from V and 0 from J, leaving 10 bases between them. CDR3 length equals 14 residues. The DNA of the CDR3 is TGTGCCTGGAGCAGGGGGGGGAGCACAGATACGCAGTATTTT. Translated, it gives CAWSRGGSTDTQYF.

The V and J genes are TRBV20-1 and TRBJ2-1; D remains unclear. V was trimmed by 4 bases and J by 7 bases, leaving 23 bases between them. Germline V gene sequence: CDR1 DFQATT, CDR2 SNEGSKA (reference sequence). The CDR3 is made up of 16 amino acids. DNA for the CDR3: TGCAGTGCTACCCGTCCGACCGGCTTAGCCGCTAATGAGCAGTTCTTC. Translation gives CSATRPTGLAANEQFF.

There are many counts of this clonotype. The chain employs TRBV4-1 and TRBJ2-4, with a weak D call TRBD2 (5 bases). The CDR3 runs to 16 residues. The germline CDR1 and CDR2 sequences are MGHRA and YSYEKL. Trimming removed 0 bases from V and 0 bases from J, with 9 bases in between. CDR3 DNA sequence: TGCGCCAGCAGCCAAGACTGGGGAGTAGCCAAAAACATTCAGTACTTC. This codes for CASSQDWGVAKNIQYF.

This clonotype was observed a handful of times. This rearrangement joins TRBV5-5 to TRBJ2-6; D remains ambiguous. The germline V gene encodes CDR1 SGHKS and CDR2 YYEKEE (reference sequence). Trimming left V 4 bases short and J 4 bases short, with 6 bases between. The CDR3 loop spans 13 amino acids. The chain's CDR3 is CASSPPGANVLTF. In DNA form, the CDR3 reads TGTGCCAGCAGCCCCCCCGGGGCCAACGTCCTGACTTTC.

This clonotype has just a few counts. This chain uses TRBV6-5 with TRBJ2-5; maybe TRBD2 (5 bases). The CDR3 spans 14 residues. Germline CDR1 and CDR2: MNHEY and SVGAGI. The V and J ends lost 6 bases and 4 bases respectively, with 15 bases between them. The CDR3, as DNA: TGTGCCAGCAGCCGCGCGGGCTTATCAGAGACCCAGTACTTC. This codes for CASSRAGLSETQYF.

This clonotype was counted a few times. The V gene is TRBV9, the J gene TRBJ1-4, with D tentatively TRBD1 (5 bases). Germline V lookup: CDR1 SGDLS, CDR2 YYNGEE. The length of the CDR3 is 14 residues. V dropped 1 base and J dropped 8 bases, with 12 bases sitting between them. The CDR3 here is CASSVSGTAEKLFF. The CDR3, as DNA: TGTGCCAGCAGCGTATCCGGGACGGCCGAAAAACTGTTTTTT.

In its sample, this clonotype was seen a few times. The CDR3 DNA is TGTGCCAGCAGTAGGGCGGAAACCATGGAGCAGTTCTTC. Translated, it gives CASSRAETMEQFF. The rearrangement joins TRBV6-2 or TRBV6-3 to TRBJ2-1; the D is unclear. V gave up 5 bases and J gave up 10 bases, with 15 bases separating them. The CDR3 spans 13 residues. Germline assignment: CDR1 MNHEY and CDR2 SVGEGT.

V usage is TRBV21-1 and J usage is TRBJ1-2; TRBD1, the table's D call, was not compared with the DNA. TRBV21-1 counts as a pseudogene. CDR3 length equals 17 residues. The CDR3 region is CASSAYRDRGPNYGYTF. The CDR3 DNA follows: TGTGCCAGCAGCGCGTACCGGGACAGGGGTCCTAACTATGGCTACACCTTC.

The chain uses TRBV10-3 and TRBJ1-3; D remains unclear. V was cut by 8 bases and J by 0 bases, with 8 bases left in between. This CDR3 region has 13 residues. Germline CDR1 ENHRY, CDR2 SYGVKD. This CDR3 is CAIAELSGNTIYF. The CDR3 coding sequence is TGTGCCATCGCCGAGCTCTCTGGAAACACCATATATTTT.

This clonotype was observed a handful of times. This rearrangement joins TRBV6-2 or TRBV6-3 to TRBJ2-5; D is possibly TRBD1 or TRBD2 (5 bases each). V was shortened by 6 bases and J by 2 bases, with 10 bases between the two germline ends. The CDR3 has 13 amino acids. The germline gives CDR1 MNHEY, CDR2 SVGEGT. CDR3 sequence reads: CASRQDLQETQYF. The CDR3 DNA reads as TGTGCCAGCAGACAGGACTTACAAGAGACCCAGTACTTC.

This clonotype turned up a few times. The CDR3 DNA reads TGTGCCAGCAGCACCAGGACAGGGGTGAACACCGGGGAGCTGTTTTTT. Translating it yields CASSTRTGVNTGELFF. The rearrangement joins TRBV5-6 to TRBJ2-2, with TRBD1 identical over 9 bases. The CDR3 has 16 amino acids. V gave up 4 bases and J gave up 1 base; unmatched junction bases: 5. Germline loops: CDR1 SGHDT, CDR2 YYEEEE. Complete variable domain (other parts from reference TRBV5-6 and TRBJ2-2): DAGVTQSPTHLIKTRGQQVTLRCSPKSGHDTVSWYQQALGQGPQFIFQYYEEEERQRGNFPDRFSGHQFPNYSSELNVNALLLGDSALYLCASSTRTGVNTGELFFGEGSRLTVL.

The chain combines TRBV28 with TRBJ2-5; weak D call: TRBD2 (6 bases). CDR1 and CDR2 from the germline V gene are MDHEN and SYDVKM. V was pared by 3 bases and J by 2 bases, with 7 bases between. The CDR3 consists of 13 residues. The CDR3 reads CASSFSGQETQYF. In nucleotides, the CDR3 is TGTGCCAGCAGTTTTAGCGGACAAGAGACCCAGTACTTC.

The V call is TRBV12-3 or TRBV12-4, the J call TRBJ2-7, with D tentatively TRBD1 (7 bases). Between the trimmed V and J ends, which lost 6 bases and 6 bases, there was a span of 12 bases. The CDR3 covers 12 residues. The CDR3 here is CASSQGGGEQYF. In DNA, the CDR3 is TGTGCCAGCAGCCAGGGGGGCGGCGAGCAGTACTTC.

The chain couples TRBV7-9 to TRBJ2-2; 7 bases fit TRBD2. The trim removed 2 bases at V and 5 bases at J, leaving 8 bases unmatched. The CDR3 totals 16 residues. The V gene's germline CDR1 is SEHNR and CDR2 FQNEAQ (reference sequence). The CDR3, as DNA: TGTGCCAGCAGCTTAAGGTGGCGGGAGAGAACCGGGGAGCTGTTTTTT. Its translation is CASSLRWRERTGELFF.

The CDR3, as DNA: TGCGCCAGCAGCTTAGGGACTAGCGGGGGGGCCTGGAATGAGCAGTTCTTC. Its translation is CASSLGTSGGAWNEQFF. The V gene is TRBV5-1, the J gene TRBJ2-1; 16 bases align to TRBD2. The CDR3 covers 17 residues. J was trimmed by 7 bases and V by 2 bases; bases with no gene match: 6. Per germline, CDR1 SGHRS and CDR2 YFSETQ.

The CDR3 region is CASSRPTSGRAGTGELFF. CDR3 coding DNA: TGTGCCAGCTCACGACCGACTAGCGGGAGGGCCGGTACCGGGGAGCTGTTTTTT. The genes are TRBV18 and TRBJ2-2, with TRBD2 matching 14 bases. Germline V gives CDR1 KGHSH, CDR2 LQKENI. The CDR3 totals 18 residues. Germline trimming cut 4 bases from V and 5 bases from J; bases unmatched to any gene: 9.